The 26 T cell receptor beta chains below come from one sample, sequenced in a study of T-cell memory formation after mild COVID-19. In TCRdb, the 5' RACE reads were re-called with MiXCR into one record per CDR3 protein. The repertoire consists of 200,000 to 300,000 distinct CDR3 sequences, with 16% occurring once and the leading ten covering roughly a fifth. Sequencing input: PBMCs or a T cell subset sorted from them (not recorded which). These receptors all come from a man between 18 and 35 years old who had mild COVID-19 (a few samples of this study predate the infection). Cell type and time point are not known.

J is TRBJ2-7 and V is TRBV5-1; the D gene is possibly TRBD2 (6 bases). Looked up from germline, CDR1 is SGHRS and CDR2 is YFSETQ. This CDR3 has 14 residues. V was cut by 0 bases and J by 7 bases, with 14 bases left in between. The CDR3 loop is CASSLDPLASEQYV. CDR3 sequence (DNA): TGCGCCAGCAGCTTGGACCCACTAGCTAGTGAGCAGTACGTC.

Only a few counts were recorded for this clonotype. The chain is built from TRBV7-3 and TRBJ2-7, with 7 bases matching TRBD1. V was pared by 5 bases and J by 4 bases, with 11 bases of the junction left unmatched. There are 15 residues in the CDR3. Germline V gene lookup returns CDR1 SGHTA and CDR2 FQGTGA. The CDR3 region is CASSQTPGQLYEQYF. The CDR3 DNA sequence: TGTGCCAGCAGCCAGACACCGGGACAGTTATACGAGCAGTACTTC.

The chain combines TRBV20-1 with TRBJ2-7; D is tentatively TRBD1 or TRBD2 (6 bases each). Germline lookup yields CDR1 DFQATT and CDR2 SNEGSKA (reference sequence). V was trimmed by 3 bases and J by 2 bases, leaving 20 bases between them. CDR3 length: 16 residues. The CDR3 DNA sequence: TGCAGTGCTAGTTCGGTAGGGGGGACCGTTACCTACGAGCAGTACTTC. Its translation is CSASSVGGTVTYEQYF.

This clonotype showed up just a few times. V gene TRBV6-5 combines with J gene TRBJ2-7, with 8 bases aligning to TRBD1. Unmatched junction bases numbered 10, after V lost 6 bases and J lost 6 bases. CDR3 size: 14 residues. CDR1 and CDR2 from the germline V gene are MNHEY and SVGAGI. In nucleotides, the CDR3 is TGTGCCAGCAGGCCCGAGGTCAGGGGGCCCGAGCAGTACGTC. Its protein is CASRPEVRGPEQYV.

This chain uses TRBV7-2 with TRBJ2-2, with 13 nucleotides matching TRBD2. Germline CDR1 SGHTA, CDR2 FQGNSA. The CDR3 extends over 17 amino acids. With V trimmed by 6 bases and J by 4 bases, 8 bases remained unmatched. The CDR3 spells CASSRLAGGRGTGELFF. The DNA for the CDR3 is TGTGCCAGCAGTCGACTAGCGGGGGGCCGGGGCACCGGGGAGCTGTTTTTT. Full variable domain (outside the CDR3, taken from reference TRBV7-2 and TRBJ2-2): GAGVSQSPSNKVTEKGKDVELRCDPISGHTALYWYRQSLGQGLEFLIYFQGNSAPDKSGLPSDRFSAERTGGSVSTLTIQRTQQEDSAVYLCASSRLAGGRGTGELFFGEGSRLTVL.

The J gene is TRBJ2-1, the V gene TRBV7-9; tentative D call: TRBD2 (7 bases). CDR1 is SEHNR and CDR2 is FQNEAQ in the germline V gene (reference sequence). This CDR3 spans 15 amino acids. V lost 5 bases to trimming and J lost 7 bases, with 18 bases between them. The CDR3 DNA reads TGTGCCAGCAGCCCCCCGGGGAGGGGGTGGAATGAGCAGTTCTTC. As protein: CASSPPGRGWNEQFF.

The chain's CDR3 is CASSHRLTGAYGYTF. The CDR3 region has the DNA TGTGCCAGCAGTCATCGCTTGACAGGGGCGTATGGCTACACCTTC. The J gene is TRBJ1-2, the V gene TRBV27, with TRBD1 matching over 8 bases. This CDR3 spans 15 amino acids. Germline V gene lookup returns CDR1 MNHEY and CDR2 SMNVEV (reference sequence). J was trimmed by 5 bases and V by 5 bases; bases with no gene match: 10.

The J gene is TRBJ2-1, the V gene TRBV6-2 or TRBV6-3; 9 bases line up with TRBD1. Germline CDR1 MNHEY, CDR2 SVGEGT. This CDR3 has 15 residues. The V segment lost 4 bases and the J segment 5 bases; nucleotides outside the gene matches: 6. This chain's CDR3 is CASSSGTGNHNEQFF. CDR3 DNA: TGTGCCAGCAGTTCCGGGACAGGGAACCACAATGAGCAGTTCTTC.

The chain employs TRBV6-1 and TRBJ1-1; no clear D. V was trimmed by 1 base and J by 4 bases, leaving 10 bases between them. Germline lookup yields CDR1 MNHNS and CDR2 SASEGT. CDR3 length: 14 residues. As DNA, the CDR3 is TGTGCCAGCAGTGAAGGCGGCACTATCACTGAAGCTTTCTTT. This translates into CASSEGGTITEAFF.

The chain uses TRBV6-2 or TRBV6-3 and TRBJ2-5; D not certain. Per the germline V gene, CDR1 is MNHEY and CDR2 is SVGEGT. Trimming pared 5 bases from V and 4 bases from J, leaving 11 bases between. CDR3 length equals 13 residues. CDR3 sequence (DNA): TGTGCCAGCAGTCAATACCAGAGAGAGACCCAGTACTTC. This sequence encodes CASSQYQRETQYF.

Here the CDR3 reads CASSPGGWSSYEQYF. CDR3 sequence (DNA): TGTGCCAGCTCCCCAGGGGGTTGGAGCTCCTACGAGCAGTACTTC. The V gene is TRBV18, the J gene TRBJ2-7; 7 bases are shared with TRBD1. Germline V CDR1 and CDR2: KGHSH, LQKENI. V lost 6 bases to trimming and J lost 0 bases; unmatched junction nucleotides: 8. CDR3 length equals 15 residues.

The chain uses TRBV6-2 or TRBV6-3 and TRBJ2-7; TRBD1 aligns across 9 bases. The germline gives CDR1 MNHEY, CDR2 SVGEGT. With V trimmed by 8 bases and J by 3 bases, 5 bases remained unmatched. This CDR3 region has 13 residues. Here the CDR3 reads CASGQGFSYEQYV. The CDR3 DNA reads as TGTGCCAGCGGACAGGGGTTTAGCTACGAGCAGTACGTC.

The CDR3 DNA follows: TGCGCCAGCAGCCAAGATAGCGCGATTTTTGAGACCCAGTACTTC. Encoded protein: CASSQDSAIFETQYF. The chain carries TRBV4-1 and TRBJ2-5, with D possibly being TRBD2 (5 bases). V shed 0 bases and J shed 5 bases, with 13 bases lying between them. The CDR3 runs to 15 residues. CDR1 MGHRA and CDR2 YSYEKL come from the germline V gene.

This clonotype was seen a few times. V usage is TRBV3-1 and J usage is TRBJ2-4; D unresolved. Germline CDR1 reads LGHDT; CDR2 reads YNNKEL (reference sequence). V was shortened by 5 bases and J by 4 bases, with 12 bases between the two germline ends. This CDR3 has 14 amino acids. In DNA form, the CDR3 reads TGTGCCAGCAGCTACAGTGAGGTTAAAAACATTCAGTACTTC. Its translation: CASSYSEVKNIQYF.

The chain links TRBV7-9 to TRBJ1-1, with D hard to call. The CDR3 length is 13 residues. CDR1 and CDR2 from the germline V gene are SEHNR and FQNEAQ (reference sequence). The V and J ends lost 5 bases and 5 bases respectively, with 12 bases between them. CDR3 residues: CASSVVPKTEAFF. For the CDR3, the DNA is TGTGCCAGCAGCGTTGTCCCGAAGACTGAAGCTTTCTTT.

The chain couples TRBV19 to TRBJ1-5, with unresolved D. Per germline, CDR1 LNHDA and CDR2 SQIVND (reference sequence). The V and J ends lost 5 bases and 1 base respectively, with 12 bases between them. The CDR3 extends over 15 amino acids. CDR3 residues: CASSLEGWSNQPQHF. The CDR3 DNA sequence: TGTGCCAGTAGTCTTGAAGGTTGGAGCAATCAGCCCCAGCATTTT.

In this sample, this clonotype turned up once. Since no conserved phenylalanine or tryptophan closes the CDR3, a read error is the likely cause. The genes are TRBV9 and TRBJ2-5, with D maybe TRBD1 (6 bases). Germline loops: CDR1 SGDLS, CDR2 YYNGEE. Trimming shortened V by 2 bases and J by 7 bases, and 15 bases separated the two germline ends. The CDR3 is 14 amino acids. CDR3 in amino acids: CASSVGHKPGTQYI. CDR3 nucleotides: TGTGCCAGCAGCGTGGGACACAAGCCGGGGACCCAGTACATC.

This chain uses TRBV27 with TRBJ1-1, with 9 positions matching TRBD1. The germline CDR1 and CDR2 sequences are MNHEY and SMNVEV (reference sequence). CDR3 size: 15 residues. V shed 6 bases, J shed 10 bases, and the junction held 15 bases outside the gene matches. CDR3 amino acids: CASSGRDRVVVGAFF. The CDR3, as DNA: TGTGCCAGCAGCGGGAGGGACAGGGTGGTGGTAGGAGCTTTCTTT.

The rearrangement uses TRBV19 and TRBJ2-7, with TRBD1 identical over 9 bases. CDR3 length: 14 residues. Germline-derived CDR1 and CDR2 are LNHDA and SQIVND (reference sequence). V shed 6 bases, J shed 2 bases, and the junction held 5 bases outside the gene matches. The CDR3 sequence is CASSDRGVPYEQYF. DNA of the CDR3: TGTGCCAGTAGCGACAGGGGGGTCCCCTACGAGCAGTACTTC.

The CDR3 here is CASSLGQGAVDEQYV. In DNA, the CDR3 is TGCGCCAGCAGCTTAGGACAGGGGGCTGTCGACGAGCAGTACGTC. This chain uses TRBV5-1 with TRBJ2-7, with 11 bases aligning to TRBD1. Germline CDR1 SGHRS, CDR2 YFSETQ. Trimming cost V 2 bases and J 5 bases; bases outside gene matches: 6. The CDR3 length is 15 residues.

The chain links TRBV5-1 to TRBJ2-7, with 8 bases fitting TRBD2. V trimming: 3 bases; J trimming: 7 bases; junction bases outside the gene matches: 9. CDR1 and CDR2 (germline): SGHRS, YFSETQ. CDR3 size: 14 residues. This CDR3 reads CASSSYGGAWEQYF. CDR3 DNA sequence: TGCGCCAGCAGCTCCTACGGGGGGGCCTGGGAGCAGTACTTC.

The genes are TRBV20-1 and TRBJ1-1, with D maybe TRBD1 (6 bases). The CDR3 spans 15 residues. With 1 base removed from V and 4 bases from J, the gap between germline ends came to 16 bases. Germline loops: CDR1 DFQATT, CDR2 SNEGSKA (reference sequence). This CDR3 reads CSARAPGARGTEAFF. The CDR3 nucleotides are TGCAGTGCTAGAGCACCGGGGGCGCGGGGCACTGAAGCTTTCTTT.

J is TRBJ2-7 and V is TRBV5-6; D gene ambiguous. CDR3 length equals 15 residues. Germline CDR1 SGHDT, CDR2 YYEEEE. The V end lost 2 bases, the J end lost 5 bases, and 17 bases lay between the germline ends. The chain's CDR3 is CASSLRRSPLHEQYF. CDR3 nucleotides: TGTGCCAGCAGCTTAAGACGGAGCCCACTCCACGAGCAGTACTTC.

The chain employs TRBV6-2 or TRBV6-3 and TRBJ1-2; D call uncertain. The germline CDR1 and CDR2 sequences are MNHEY and SVGEGT. The CDR3 runs 13 residues. The V and J ends lost 0 bases and 8 bases respectively, with 10 bases between them. The CDR3 region is CASSYSWSGGYTF. CDR3 nucleotide sequence: TGTGCCAGCAGTTACTCGTGGTCCGGGGGCTACACCTTC.

J is TRBJ1-3 and V is TRBV5-1; the D is unclear. The CDR3 runs to 14 residues. Germline V gene lookup returns CDR1 SGHRS and CDR2 YFSETQ. V was trimmed by 0 bases and J by 0 bases, leaving 4 bases between them. CDR3 region: CASSLGFSGNTIYF. In DNA, the CDR3 is TGCGCCAGCAGCTTGGGGTTCTCTGGAAACACCATATATTTT.

This clonotype was found a few times. The genes are TRBV4-3 and TRBJ2-7, with TRBD2 identical over 7 bases. The germline V gene has CDR1 LGHNA and CDR2 YSLEER. The junction had 5 bases not matched to a gene; V was cut back by 0 bases and J by 3 bases. The CDR3 totals 15 residues. The CDR3 DNA reads TGCGCCAGCAGCCAAGACTGGCAGCGGGGCTACGAGCAGTACTTC. It codes for CASSQDWQRGYEQYF.